These 30 T cell receptor beta chains share one sample of origin, sequenced in a study of CD8+CD57+ T cells in acquired aplastic anemia. CD8+CD57+ cell expansion, shown by flow cytometry, had occurred in the patients selected for sequencing. CDR3 and TCR beta VDJ profiling relied on a genomic DNA template. One entry per CDR3 protein, called by TCRdb with MiXCR from the reads. The table has approximately 95,000 distinct CDR3 sequences, approximately 73% seen once. The sequenced sample consisted of sorted CD4+, CD8+, or CD8+CD57+ T cells (not recorded which) from PBMCs. These receptors all come from a human donor with aplastic anemia.

This CDR3 is CASSLLGQHSYEQYF. CDR3 bases: TGTGCCAGCAGCTTGCTGGGACAGCACTCCTACGAGCAGTACTTC. The genes are TRBV7-9 and TRBJ2-7; 7 bases match TRBD1. Unmatched junction bases numbered 5, after V lost 3 bases and J lost 0 bases. CDR3 length equals 15 residues. Germline CDR1 SEHNR, CDR2 FQNEAQ (reference sequence).

V and J are TRBV4-3 and TRBJ2-7; 14 bases are shared with TRBD2. CDR1 and CDR2 from the germline V gene are LGHNA and YSLEER. With 3 bases clipped from V and 12 bases from J, the junction kept 7 bases outside the gene matches. This CDR3 is built from 14 residues. The CDR3 DNA sequence: TGCGCCAGCAGCCACCGACTAGCGGGAGGGCCACTGTACTTC. It encodes CASSHRLAGGPLYF.

The chain carries TRBV29-1 and TRBJ1-1; D is possibly TRBD1 (5 bases). The CDR3 totals 14 residues. Trimming left V 3 bases short and J 1 base short, with 12 bases between. In germline, CDR1 is SQVTM, CDR2 ANQGSEA. Written as DNA, the CDR3 is TGCAGCGTTGACAGGGTTGGGGGGAACACTGAAGCTTTCTTT. It specifies CSVDRVGGNTEAFF.

There are many counts of this clonotype. V and J are TRBV29-1 and TRBJ2-7; D is uncertain. V dropped 5 bases and J dropped 2 bases, with 10 bases sitting between them. Germline values: CDR1 SQVTM, CDR2 ANQGSEA. CDR3 size: 12 residues. As DNA, the CDR3 is TGCAGCGTTTGGTTAAATACCTACGAGCAGTACTTC. It encodes CSVWLNTYEQYF.

The chain is built from TRBV10-3 and TRBJ1-1, with 8 bases lining up with TRBD1. Germline CDR1 ENHRY, CDR2 SYGVKD. This CDR3 has 15 amino acids. V gave up 4 bases and J gave up 4 bases; unmatched junction bases: 8. The CDR3 sequence: CAISGGQVTGTEAFF. CDR3 nucleotides: TGTGCCATCAGTGGGGGACAGGTCACGGGCACTGAAGCTTTCTTT.

This clonotype was recorded many times. V usage is TRBV7-9 and J usage is TRBJ1-2; 9 nucleotides match TRBD1. Germline trimming cut 8 bases from V and 4 bases from J; bases unmatched to any gene: 11. CDR1 SEHNR and CDR2 FQNEAQ come from the germline V gene (reference sequence). The length of the CDR3 is 15 residues. The CDR3 DNA reads TGTGCCAGCCAGTTACAGGGGGCGCGCCTCTATGGCTACACCTTC. Translation gives CASQLQGARLYGYTF.

This clonotype was seen a few times. This chain uses TRBV9 with TRBJ1-1, with TRBD1 as a possible D gene (5 bases). Germline V gene sequence: CDR1 SGDLS, CDR2 YYNGEE. This CDR3 is 11 amino acids long. Trimming took 8 bases from V and 4 from J, leaving 9 bases between them. CDR3 sequence: CASGGATEAFF. In DNA, the CDR3 is TGTGCCAGTGGTGGGGCCACTGAAGCTTTCTTT.

This clonotype was seen only a few times. CDR3 residues: CASSFPYPSYEQYF. The CDR3 DNA follows: TGTGCCAGCAGTTTTCCCTACCCCTCCTACGAGCAGTACTTC. The V and J genes are TRBV2 and TRBJ2-7; unclear D gene. Germline CDR1 is SNHLY and CDR2 is FYNNEI. The CDR3 covers 14 residues. Between the trimmed V and J ends, which lost 5 bases and 0 bases, there was a span of 11 bases.

V usage is TRBV20-1 and J usage is TRBJ1-2; 11 positions match TRBD1. V lost 0 bases, J lost 7 bases, and 10 bases stayed unmatched. The CDR3 length is 16 residues. Germline lookup yields CDR1 DFQATT and CDR2 SNEGSKA (reference sequence). Written as DNA, the CDR3 is TGCAGTGCTAGAGATTTGGGACAGGGGGAGATGGGTGGCTACACCTTC. It translates to CSARDLGQGEMGGYTF.

The J gene is TRBJ1-3, the V gene TRBV29-1; D not certain. Between the trimmed V and J ends, which lost 4 bases and 0 bases, there was a span of 7 bases. Per germline, CDR1 SQVTM and CDR2 ANQGSEA. The CDR3 has 13 amino acids. The DNA for the CDR3 is TGCAGCGTTGTCATGACCTCTGGAAACACCATATATTTT. The encoded protein is CSVVMTSGNTIYF.

A note on this clonotype: Germline is not matched at one junction end, which may reflect a read error. The chain carries TRBV7-7 and TRBJ2-7; perhaps TRBD2 as D (6 bases). The CDR3 sequence is 13 residues long. CDR1 is SSHAT, CDR2 FNYEAQ, per germline (reference sequence). The DNA for the CDR3 is TGTGCTAGCAGCCCCCATGGAGGGTCCGAGCAGTACTTC. Residues: CASSPHGGSEQYF.

The chain combines TRBV24-1 with TRBJ2-1; D assignment may be TRBD1 or TRBD2 (6 bases each). CDR3 length equals 13 residues. The germline gives CDR1 KGHDR, CDR2 SFDVKD. Deletions cut 2 bases from V and 7 bases from J, with 8 bases between. In DNA, the CDR3 is TGTGCCACCAGTGATTGGGGGGCGAATGAGCAGTTCTTC. This translates into CATSDWGANEQFF.

The rearrangement uses TRBV5-1 and TRBJ1-4; no clear D gene. The CDR3 runs 15 residues. CDR1 SGHRS and CDR2 YFSETQ come from the germline V gene. V shed 4 bases and J shed 0 bases, with 10 bases lying between them. CDR3 sequence reads: CASSLEIATNEKLFF. As DNA, the CDR3 is TGCGCCAGCAGCCTGGAGATAGCAACTAATGAAAAACTGTTTTTT. The complete variable domain, with remaining parts taken from reference TRBV5-1 and TRBJ1-4, reads KAGVTQTPRYLIKTRGQQVTLSCSPISGHRSVSWYQQTPGQGLQFLFEYFSETQRNKGNFPGRFSGRQFSNSRSEMNVSTLELGDSALYLCASSLEIATNEKLFFGSGTQLSVL.

This sequence joins TRBV24-1 and TRBJ1-2; no reliable D call. The CDR3 has 14 amino acids. Germline V gives CDR1 KGHDR, CDR2 SFDVKD. Trimming left V 0 bases short and J 2 bases short, with 6 bases between. The CDR3 bases are TGTGCCACCAGTGATTTGCTCAGGAACTATGGCTACACCTTC. Its protein product is CATSDLLRNYGYTF.

V usage is TRBV14 and J usage is TRBJ2-1, with 10 bases aligning to TRBD2. CDR1 and CDR2 from the germline V gene are SGHDN and FVKESK. The CDR3 loop spans 16 amino acids. The junction had 4 bases not matched to a gene; V was cut back by 5 bases and J by 0 bases. The CDR3: CASSRGLAPSYNEQFF. DNA for the CDR3: TGTGCCAGCAGCAGGGGACTAGCGCCCTCCTACAATGAGCAGTTCTTC.

This clonotype was detected once. This chain uses TRBV19 with TRBJ1-5; no firm D call. This CDR3 spans 15 amino acids. V was shortened by 0 bases and J by 5 bases, with 11 bases between the two germline ends. Looked up from germline, CDR1 is LNHDA and CDR2 is SQIVND (reference sequence). CDR3 DNA sequence: TGTGCCAGTAGTATAGATAAGGCTTATTATCAGCCCCAGCATTTT. This encodes CASSIDKAYYQPQHF.

This clonotype was picked up a small number of times. The genes are TRBV20-1 and TRBJ1-1; D might be TRBD1 (6 bases). Looked up from germline, CDR1 is DFQATT and CDR2 is SNEGSKA (reference sequence). V gave up 5 bases and J gave up 9 bases, with 19 bases separating them. This CDR3 comprises 13 residues. In DNA, the CDR3 is TGCAGTGCTCCCACCCGAGGGGGGAAGAAAGCTTTCTTT. It codes for CSAPTRGGKKAFF.

This chain connects TRBV5-1 to TRBJ2-2; 9 nucleotides align to TRBD1. Germline CDR1 SGHRS, CDR2 YFSETQ. The CDR3 has 18 residues. V lost 4 bases, J lost 3 bases, and 13 bases stayed unmatched. In nucleotides, the CDR3 is TGCGCCAGCAGCCCGTACACCGGGACAGGGAGCGACACCGGGGAGCTGTTTTTT. Protein: CASSPYTGTGSDTGELFF.

Of note for this clonotype: A junction end diverges from the germline sequence, so it may reflect a read error. The chain is built from TRBV10-3 and TRBJ2-6; the D is unclear. CDR3 size: 17 residues. Germline V gene lookup returns CDR1 ENHRY and CDR2 SYGVKD. The CDR3 here is CASSYLPAEPGANVLTF. CDR3 DNA sequence: TGTGCCAGCAGTTATCTTCCAGCCGAGCCTGGGGCCAACGTCCTGACTTTC.

CDR3 in amino acids: CASSYGGGDWHPDTQYF. The CDR3 bases are TGTGCCAGCAGCTACGGGGGTGGCGACTGGCACCCAGATACGCAGTATTTT. V and J are TRBV7-3 and TRBJ2-3; maybe TRBD2 (6 bases). The CDR3 covers 17 residues. Germline V gene lookup returns CDR1 SGHTA and CDR2 FQGTGA. V gave up 4 bases and J gave up 4 bases, with 21 bases separating them.

CDR3 nucleotide sequence: TGCAGTGCTAGAACGGACAGGAGTGAGCAGTTCTTC. It encodes CSARTDRSEQFF. The J gene is TRBJ2-1, the V gene TRBV20-1; 7 bases match TRBD1. From germline, CDR1 is DFQATT and CDR2 SNEGSKA (reference sequence). The length of the CDR3 is 12 residues. The V and J ends lost 2 bases and 9 bases, in that order; junction bases with no gene match: 4.

The chain links TRBV20-1 to TRBJ1-1; D is possibly TRBD1 (6 bases). The germline CDR1 and CDR2 sequences are DFQATT and SNEGSKA (reference sequence). The CDR3 loop spans 11 amino acids. Trimming took off 4 bases at V and 4 bases at J, with 7 bases between the two ends. The CDR3 region is CSANRATEAFF. In nucleotides, the CDR3 is TGCAGTGCTAACAGGGCCACTGAAGCTTTCTTT.

The chain joins TRBV24-1 to TRBJ1-4; the match to TRBD1 covers 7 bases. CDR1 and CDR2 (germline): KGHDR, SFDVKD. The J segment lost 3 bases and the V segment lost 10 bases, leaving 4 bases of the junction unmatched. This CDR3 has 13 amino acids. The chain's CDR3 is CATRRGPNEKLFF. CDR3 bases: TGTGCCACTCGGAGGGGGCCTAATGAAAAACTGTTTTTT.

The rearrangement links TRBV24-1 to TRBJ1-1; D remains unclear. The CDR3 length is 13 residues. Germline assignment: CDR1 KGHDR and CDR2 SFDVKD. Between the trimmed V and J ends, which lost 0 bases and 0 bases, there was a span of 1 base. The CDR3 DNA reads TGTGCCACCAGTGATTTGATGAACACTGAAGCTTTCTTT. Translation: CATSDLMNTEAFF.

The table lists this clonotype with a count of one. This chain connects TRBV7-9 to TRBJ1-1; the match to TRBD1 covers 12 bases. CDR3 length: 15 amino acids. Germline V gene data show CDR1 as SEHNR and CDR2 as FQNEAQ (reference sequence). V lost 8 bases to trimming and J lost 4 bases; unmatched junction nucleotides: 8. CDR3 in amino acids: CASFRDRGQGTEAFF. The CDR3 DNA sequence: TGTGCCAGCTTCCGGGACAGGGGGCAGGGCACTGAAGCTTTCTTT.

Sample share makes this clonotype medium-sized. CDR3 in amino acids: CATSRDSGANVLTF. The CDR3, as DNA: TGTGCCACCAGCAGAGACTCTGGGGCCAACGTCCTGACTTTC. The chain is built from TRBV15 and TRBJ2-6; D gene unclear. This CDR3 region has 14 residues. The V end lost 0 bases, the J end lost 0 bases, and 0 bases lay between the germline ends. The germline CDR1 and CDR2 sequences are LNHNV and YYDKDF (reference sequence). Variable domain in full (rest from reference TRBV15 and TRBJ2-6): DAMVIQNPRYQVTQFGKPVTLSCSQTLNHNVMYWYQQKSSQAPKLLFHYYDKDFNNEADTPDNFQSRRPNTSFCFLDIRSPGLGDTAMYLCATSRDSGANVLTFGAGSRLTVL.

This rearrangement joins TRBV19 to TRBJ2-2; 9 nucleotides align to TRBD1. Trimming cost V 7 bases and J 6 bases; bases outside gene matches: 9. The germline gives CDR1 LNHDA, CDR2 SQIVND (reference sequence). CDR3 length: 15 amino acids. CDR3 loop: CASTKGQGGAGELFF. The DNA of the CDR3 is TGTGCCAGTACCAAGGGACAGGGTGGTGCCGGGGAGCTGTTTTTT. Based on the CDR3 plus reference TRBV19 and TRBJ2-2, the full variable domain is DGGITQSPKYLFRKEGQNVTLSCEQNLNHDAMYWYRQDPGQGLRLIYYSQIVNDFQKGDIAEGYSVSREKKESFPLTVTSAQKNPTAFYLCASTKGQGGAGELFFGEGSRLTVL.

This sequence joins TRBV19 and TRBJ2-5; 8 bases agree with TRBD1. This CDR3 has 13 amino acids. V shed 3 bases, J shed 3 bases, and the junction held 0 bases outside the gene matches. Germline V gives CDR1 LNHDA, CDR2 SQIVND (reference sequence). DNA of the CDR3: TGTGCCAGTAGTATGGACAGGGAAGAGACCCAGTACTTC. Residues: CASSMDREETQYF. The full variable domain, in which reference TRBV19 and TRBJ2-5 provide the parts outside the CDR3, is DGGITQSPKYLFRKEGQNVTLSCEQNLNHDAMYWYRQDPGQGLRLIYYSQIVNDFQKGDIAEGYSVSREKKESFPLTVTSAQKNPTAFYLCASSMDREETQYFGPGTRLLVL.

The V call is TRBV20-1, the J call TRBJ1-1, with a possible D match to TRBD1 (6 bases). Germline V gene data show CDR1 as DFQATT and CDR2 as SNEGSKA (reference sequence). The CDR3 covers 12 residues. The V and J ends lost 7 bases and 5 bases respectively, with 14 bases between them. CDR3 nucleotide sequence: TGCAGTGGTCAAACAGGGCAGACTGAAGCTTTCTTT. This translates into CSGQTGQTEAFF.

The chain couples TRBV12-3 or TRBV12-4 to TRBJ1-2; 7 nucleotides align to TRBD1. The CDR3 is made up of 13 amino acids. Germline trimming cut 2 bases from V and 8 bases from J; bases unmatched to any gene: 5. CDR3 loop: CASSLQLGGGYTF. CDR3 coding DNA: TGTGCCAGCAGTTTACAACTAGGGGGCGGCTACACCTTC.